A selection of T cell receptor beta chains follows, all from one sample in a study of OX40 agonist ivuxolimab in advanced cancers. Assay used: immunoSEQ multiplex PCR; TCRdb lists only in-frame clones, some missing. Of over 45,000 clones in the sample, about nine tenths are singletons; the top ten hold 3.4%. The sample here was CD4+ or CD8+ T cells sorted from blood, taken in a trial of the OX40 agonist ivuxolimab. The receptors originated from an adult with an advanced solid tumor such as melanoma, head and neck, liver or kidney cancer. Both conserved end residues are part of each CDR3.

j_call v_call cdr3_aa
TRBJ2-1 TRBV6-4 CASSRTSGGINEQFF
TRBJ2-6 TRBV28 CASRTGQGASGANVLTF
TRBJ2-1 TRBV7-3 CASSLVRSSYNEQFF
TRBJ2-3 TRBV30 CAWSPGLGGADTQYF
TRBJ2-5 TRBV11-2 CASSLDRAGRRETQYF
TRBJ2-5 TRBV7-2 CASSLAGLAGRETQYF
TRBJ2-7 TRBV14 CASSQVISAVGSYEQYF
TRBJ1-5 TRBV19 CASSTGDGYSNQPQHF
TRBJ2-7 TRBV27 CASMGGGGGLTYEQYF
TRBJ2-1 TRBV10-3 CAISRALAGVNNEQFF
TRBJ1-5 TRBV30 CAWSVRESQPQHF
TRBJ2-7 TRBV11-2 CASSLDYGPSYEQYF
TRBJ2-4 TRBV11-3 CASSGSYDRVKNIQYF
TRBJ2-1 TRBV7-2 CASSKKASGSLGLYNEQFF
TRBJ2-3 TRBV29-1 CSVRTSSENTQYF
TRBJ2-3 TRBV5-4 CASSPSVRGDTDTQYF
TRBJ2-3 TRBV4-2 CASSQEVRGGLVAQYF
TRBJ1-2 TRBV21-1 CASSKGGGEDYGYTF
TRBJ2-5 TRBV5-1 CASSLGRGQETQYF
TRBJ1-2 TRBV5-1 CASSSSTGLNGYTF
TRBJ1-2 TRBV5-1 CASSDGTINYGYTF
TRBJ2-2 TRBV5-1 CASSLVERTGTMNTGELFF
TRBJ2-3 TRBV7-9 CASSLATGADTQYF
TRBJ1-1 TRBV18 CASSPEQGAGWTEAFF
TRBJ2-4 TRBV4-1 CASSKSSENIQYF
TRBJ2-1 TRBV11-3 CASSFFGTSGPNEQFF
TRBJ2-5 TRBV6-4 CASSDSFLSETQYF
TRBJ1-6 TRBV7-9 CASSPGQGSYNSPLHF
TRBJ1-2 TRBV2 CASSEEQGRYGYTF
TRBJ1-2 TRBV28 CATSVTNYGYTF
TRBJ2-3 TRBV5-1 CASSLAGSSTDTQYF
TRBJ2-3 TRBV27 CASSLLLAGGADTQYF
TRBJ1-6 TRBV27 CASSLSGTVNSPLHF
TRBJ1-4 TRBV2 CASSVQGSGEKLFF
TRBJ1-3 TRBV5-5 CASSWDHRQGSYRNTIYF
TRBJ2-7 TRBV14 CASSRLGGPSYEQYF
TRBJ1-5 TRBV19 CASSIDRGGGQPQHF
TRBJ1-6 TRBV6-6 CASSYSYFSGNSPLHF
TRBJ1-2 TRBV28 CASSQTGTPGYGYTF
TRBJ2-7 TRBV9 CASSVGMNTYEQYF
TRBJ2-5 TRBV11-2 CASSKRQTGMGETQYF
TRBJ1-1 TRBV27 CASSPGGISGLNTEAFF
TRBJ1-2 TRBV4-1 CASSQDNSEGYTF
TRBJ2-5 TRBV4-1 CASSQDISGGGQETQYF
TRBJ2-1 TRBV2 CASRAGQGEQFF